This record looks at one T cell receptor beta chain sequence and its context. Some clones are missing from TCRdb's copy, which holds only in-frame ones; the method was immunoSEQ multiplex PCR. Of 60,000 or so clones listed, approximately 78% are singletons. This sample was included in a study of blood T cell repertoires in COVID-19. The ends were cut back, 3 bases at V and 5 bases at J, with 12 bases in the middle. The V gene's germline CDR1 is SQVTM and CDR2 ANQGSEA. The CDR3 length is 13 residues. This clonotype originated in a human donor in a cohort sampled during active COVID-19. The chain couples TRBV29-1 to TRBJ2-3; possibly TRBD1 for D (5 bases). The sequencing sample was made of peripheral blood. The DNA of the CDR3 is TGCAGCGTTGATCCCAGGGAAGGAGATACGCAGTATTTT. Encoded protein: CSVDPREGDTQYF.